This is a list of T cell receptor beta chains from one sample in a study of T cell responses to AZD1222 COVID-19 vaccine. The protocol was immunoSEQ multiplex PCR, while the TCRdb copy is restricted to in-frame clones and leaves out a portion. The repertoire consists of about 130,000 clones, with 94% occurring once and the leading ten covering roughly 6.6%. Specimen: peripheral blood, collected on day 0 of AZD1222 vaccination. These receptors came from an adult in good health. CDR3s leave out the opening cysteine and the closing phenylalanine or tryptophan. The order of the fields is V gene, CDR3 protein.

v_gene: TRBV27
CDR3aa: ASSLSRTRSYNSPLH

v_gene: TRBV28
CDR3aa: ASSPGQLNTEAF

v_gene: TRBV6-4
CDR3aa: ASNGQFLNYGYT

v_gene: TRBV7-8
CDR3aa: ASSLVGRENTEAF

v_gene: TRBV28
CDR3aa: ASNRDRGGGTTEAF

v_gene: TRBV11-3
CDR3aa: ASSLGLAGATDEQF

v_gene: TRBV29-1
CDR3aa: TKDRGLYEQY

v_gene: TRBV10-3
CDR3aa: AISDMGGRRNTIY

v_gene: TRBV24-1
CDR3aa: ATSDSSQPQH

v_gene: TRBV28
CDR3aa: ASSLGTALNEKLF

v_gene: TRBV5-1
CDR3aa: ASSPARGAEGETQY

v_gene: TRBV5-8
CDR3aa: ASSFGRGQPQH

v_gene: TRBV30
CDR3aa: AWRGYTGELF

v_gene: TRBV12-5
CDR3aa: ASARGGNQPQH

v_gene: TRBV4-1
CDR3aa: ASSHALVRSYNEQF

v_gene: TRBV21-1
CDR3aa: ASSVGAGGAETQY

v_gene: TRBV7-9
CDR3aa: ASSVSGSYGYT

v_gene: TRBV20-1
CDR3aa: SAPDYNEQF

v_gene: TRBV7-2
CDR3aa: ASSVGDRVYLPQH

v_gene: TRBV11-2
CDR3aa: ASRGLAGGLGGELF

v_gene: TRBV5-1
CDR3aa: ASSLSILGAGELF

v_gene: TRBV28
CDR3aa: ASSFSGIYRDEQF

v_gene: TRBV4-1
CDR3aa: ASSQAPGISNQPQH

v_gene: TRBV6-2/TRBV6-3
CDR3aa: ASSYAPHREYT